This paragraph covers one T cell receptor beta chain sequence. Its specificity is not known. Germline loops: CDR1 ENHRY, CDR2 SYGVKD. This CDR3 region has 15 residues. The ends were cut back, 4 bases at V and 5 bases at J, with 14 bases in the middle. These data come from a study of cytomegalovirus exposure and HLA in healthy donors. Study outcomes and limitations: For most TCR sequences rarity was the rule, although some public TCRs occurred in many donors. Indistinguishable V segments, including TRBV6-2 and TRBV6-3, were excluded.

The PCR contained 60 Vbeta and 13 Jbeta primers. The assay was immunoSEQ multiplex PCR, and TCRdb's table has in-frame clones only and misses some. The sample includes 120,000 or so clones, about four fifths of them seen just once. This clonotype was obtained from a female donor in good health and CMV-seropositive. Sequencing used PBMCs. This chain uses TRBV10-3 with TRBJ2-2; tentative D call: TRBD2 (6 bases). CDR3: CAISGLGTDTGELFF. In DNA form, the CDR3 reads TGTGCCATCAGTGGACTGGGGACTGATACCGGGGAGCTGTTTTTT.